A selection of T cell receptor beta chains follows, all from one sample in a study of response to subunit inactivated influenza vaccine. TCRdb re-derived calls from the RT-PCR reads in MiXCR, one entry per CDR3 protein. The data show hundreds of thousands of distinct CDR3 sequences, around a sixth seen once. The material was PBMCs from blood, obtained about 12 days after vaccination. Receptor source: a man aged 45 to 65 who received an inactivated influenza vaccine. CDR3s include the opening cysteine and the closing phenylalanine or tryptophan. The order of the fields is clone size, D gene, V gene, J gene, CDR3 DNA, CDR3 protein. D genes are given only for firm matches. Clone sizes are given selectively: once, few, many, or a class where the clone is expanded.

>-|TRBD2|TRBV7-2|TRBJ2-1
TGTGCCAGCAGCTTAGTGGGCGGGGGGAACAATGAGCAGTTCTTC
CASSLVGGGNNEQFF
>-|TRBD2|TRBV3-1|TRBJ2-5
TGTGCCAGCAGCCCGACCCTAGCGGGGGGCCTCGGAGAGACCCAGTACTTC
CASSPTLAGGLGETQYF
>few|-|TRBV3-1|TRBJ2-3
TGTGCCAGCAGCCAAACGAACCTCGATACGCAGTATTTT
CASSQTNLDTQYF
>few|-|TRBV5-6|TRBJ2-3
TGTGCCAGCAGCTCGACTAGTAGTTTCTTCACAGATACGCAGTATTTT
CASSSTSSFFTDTQYF
>-|-|TRBV4-2|TRBJ1-3
TGTGCCAGCAGCCAAGAAGTGGGGGCTGGAAACACCATATATTTT
CASSQEVGAGNTIYF
>-|-|TRBV6-5|TRBJ2-1
TGTGCCAGCAGTTACTACAGGGTAGAGGGGGAGCAGTTCTTC
CASSYYRVEGEQFF
>few|-|TRBV6-1|TRBJ1-6
TGTGCCAGCAGTGAAGCGCTTCGGGATTCACCCCTCCACTTT
CASSEALRDSPLHF
>-|-|TRBV9|TRBJ1-2
TGTGCCAGCAGCGGGACAAGATATGGCTACACCTTC
CASSGTRYGYTF
>few|TRBD1|TRBV12-3/TRBV12-4|TRBJ2-7
TGTGCCAGCACTCTCACAGGGGGTCACTACGAGCAGTACTTC
CASTLTGGHYEQYF
>many|TRBD1|TRBV12-3/TRBV12-4|TRBJ2-2
TGTGCCGGTAATGGTGGACAGGGGGACACCGGGGAGCTGTTTTTT
CAGNGGQGDTGELFF
>few|TRBD2|TRBV20-1|TRBJ2-4
TGCAGTGCTAGTAATAGCGGGAGTGCCAAAAACATTCAGTACTTC
CSASNSGSAKNIQYF
>few|TRBD1|TRBV7-9|TRBJ2-1
TGTGCCAGCAGCTCAGGGACAGGGGGGTGGGATGAGCAGTTCTTC
CASSSGTGGWDEQFF
>few|TRBD1|TRBV4-2|TRBJ1-2
TGTGCCAGCAGCCAGCACAAACAGGGGGCGCTTGTCTACACCTTC
CASSQHKQGALVYTF
>-|-|TRBV7-9|TRBJ1-6
TGTGCCAGCAGCTTACCAGGGGAGGCTTCACCCCTCCACTTT
CASSLPGEASPLHF
>few|-|TRBV20-1|TRBJ2-1
TGCGGCCCCCTAGGAGGTGGCAATGAGCAGTTCTTC
CGPLGGGNEQFF
>-|TRBD1|TRBV28|TRBJ2-7
TGTGCCAGCACCGAAGACAGGGCCTACGAGCAGTACTTC
CASTEDRAYEQYF
>few|TRBD1|TRBV3-1|TRBJ2-7
TGTGCCAGCAGGCCCGGGACAGGGAACCACGAGCAGTACTTC
CASRPGTGNHEQYF
>-|-|TRBV6-1|TRBJ1-2
TGTGCCAGCAGTGAAATCGACTATGGCTACACCTTC
CASSEIDYGYTF
>few|-|TRBV7-9|TRBJ1-1
TGTGCCAGCAGCCCCCCCGCTGGGGAAGCTTTCTTT
CASSPPAGEAFF
>-|-|TRBV7-2|TRBJ1-4
TGTGCCAGCAGCTTAGCTGGCCAGGGGATTGGTGAAAAACTGTTTTTT
CASSLAGQGIGEKLFF
>-|TRBD2|TRBV6-5|TRBJ2-7
TGTGCCAGCAGTTACTCTGCGGTGTCAGCGGGAGGGCTTTACGAGCAGTACTTC
CASSYSAVSAGGLYEQYF
>few|-|TRBV7-2|TRBJ2-3
TGTGCCAGCGGGCAACAGGGAAGTGCCGATACGCAGTATTTT
CASGQQGSADTQYF
>-|-|TRBV5-1|TRBJ2-3
TGCGCCAGCAGCTTGGCTCTTTCGGGGACAGATACGCAGTATTTT
CASSLALSGTDTQYF
>-|TRBD2|TRBV6-5|TRBJ2-2
TGTGCCAGCAGATTAGCGGGGGCGAACACCGGGGAGCTGTTTTTT
CASRLAGANTGELFF